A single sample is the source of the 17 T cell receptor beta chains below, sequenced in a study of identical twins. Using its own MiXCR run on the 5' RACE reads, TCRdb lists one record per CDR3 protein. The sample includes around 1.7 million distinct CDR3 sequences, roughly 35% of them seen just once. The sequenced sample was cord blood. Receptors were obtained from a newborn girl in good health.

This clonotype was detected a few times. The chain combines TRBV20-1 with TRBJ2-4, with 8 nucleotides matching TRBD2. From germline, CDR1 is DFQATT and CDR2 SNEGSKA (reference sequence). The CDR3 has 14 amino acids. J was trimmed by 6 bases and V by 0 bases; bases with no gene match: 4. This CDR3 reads CSARDTGTRNIQYF. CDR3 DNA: TGCAGTGCTAGAGATACCGGGACTAGAAACATTCAGTACTTC.

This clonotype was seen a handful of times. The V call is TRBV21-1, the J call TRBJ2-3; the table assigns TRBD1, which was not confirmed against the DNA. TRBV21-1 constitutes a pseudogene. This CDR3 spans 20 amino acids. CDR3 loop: CASSKEEFVSRDRFTDTQYF. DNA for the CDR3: TGTGCCAGCAGCAAAGAGGAGTTCGTTTCGAGGGACAGGTTCACAGATACGCAGTATTTT.

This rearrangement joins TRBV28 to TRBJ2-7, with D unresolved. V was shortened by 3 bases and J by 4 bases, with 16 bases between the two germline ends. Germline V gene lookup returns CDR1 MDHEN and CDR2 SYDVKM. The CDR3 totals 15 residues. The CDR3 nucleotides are TGTGCCAGCAGTTTGAGGCAGGTGGTTAGGTACGAGCAGTACTTC. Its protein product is CASSLRQVVRYEQYF.

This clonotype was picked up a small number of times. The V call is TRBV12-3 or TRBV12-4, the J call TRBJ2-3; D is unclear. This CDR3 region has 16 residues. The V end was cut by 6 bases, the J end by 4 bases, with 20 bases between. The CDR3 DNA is TGTGCCAGCAGCCTGTTCCTTGTGTACGAGCCAGATACGCAGTATTTT. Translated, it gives CASSLFLVYEPDTQYF.

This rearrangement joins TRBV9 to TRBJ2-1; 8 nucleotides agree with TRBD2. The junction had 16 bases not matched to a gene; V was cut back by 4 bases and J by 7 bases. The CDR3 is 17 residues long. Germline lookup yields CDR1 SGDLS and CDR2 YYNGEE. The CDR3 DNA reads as TGTGCCAGCAGCCTCCGTCCTTCGGGGGGGGCCTTGAATGAGCAGTTCTTC. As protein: CASSLRPSGGALNEQFF.

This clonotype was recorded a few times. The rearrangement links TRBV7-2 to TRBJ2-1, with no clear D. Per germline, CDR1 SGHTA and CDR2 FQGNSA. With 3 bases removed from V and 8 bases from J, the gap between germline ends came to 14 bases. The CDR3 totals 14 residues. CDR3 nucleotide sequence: TGTGCCAGCAGCTTCCGGACCCCCCCATATGAGCAGTTCTTC. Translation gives CASSFRTPPYEQFF.

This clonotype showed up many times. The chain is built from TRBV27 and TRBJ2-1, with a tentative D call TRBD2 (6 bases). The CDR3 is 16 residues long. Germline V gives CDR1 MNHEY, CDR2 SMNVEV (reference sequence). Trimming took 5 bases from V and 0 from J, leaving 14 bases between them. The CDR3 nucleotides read TGTGCCAGCAGTGGAGGGACCCTATTCTCCTACAATGAGCAGTTCTTC. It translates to CASSGGTLFSYNEQFF.

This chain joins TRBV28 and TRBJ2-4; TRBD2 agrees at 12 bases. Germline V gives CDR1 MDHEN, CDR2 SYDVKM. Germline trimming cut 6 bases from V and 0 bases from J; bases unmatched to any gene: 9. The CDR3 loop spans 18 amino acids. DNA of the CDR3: TGTGCCAGCAGCCCGACTAGCGGGAGAGGGGGAGCCAAAAACATTCAGTACTTC. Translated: CASSPTSGRGGAKNIQYF.

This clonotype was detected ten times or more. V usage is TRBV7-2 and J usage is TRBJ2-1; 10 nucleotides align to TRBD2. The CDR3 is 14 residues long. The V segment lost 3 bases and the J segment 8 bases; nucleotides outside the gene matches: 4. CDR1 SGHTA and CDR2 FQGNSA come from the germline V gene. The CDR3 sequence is CASSFSGRVDEQFF. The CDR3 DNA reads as TGTGCCAGCAGCTTCAGCGGGAGGGTGGATGAGCAGTTCTTC.

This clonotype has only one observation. The chain's CDR3 is CSVVRAGGNNEQYF. Here the CDR3 DNA reads TGCAGCGTGGTGAGAGCGGGAGGTAACAATGAGCAGTACTTC. J is TRBJ2-5 and V is TRBV29-1, with 9 nucleotides matching TRBD2. V gave up 6 bases and J gave up 11 bases; unmatched junction bases: 16. There are 14 residues in the CDR3. Germline assignment: CDR1 SQVTM and CDR2 ANQGSEA.

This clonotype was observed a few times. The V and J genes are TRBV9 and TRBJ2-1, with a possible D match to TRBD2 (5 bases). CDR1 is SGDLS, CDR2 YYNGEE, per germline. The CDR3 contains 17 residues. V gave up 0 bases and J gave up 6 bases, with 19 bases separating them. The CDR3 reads CASSVAPHSGGSNEQFF. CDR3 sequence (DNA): TGTGCCAGCAGCGTAGCTCCCCACTCTGGAGGCTCCAATGAGCAGTTCTTC. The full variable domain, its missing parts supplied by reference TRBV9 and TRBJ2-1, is DSGVTQTPKHLITATGQRVTLRCSPRSGDLSVYWYQQSLDQGLQFLIQYYNGEERAKGNILERFSAQQFPDLHSELNLSSLELGDSALYFCASSVAPHSGGSNEQFFGPGTRLTVL.

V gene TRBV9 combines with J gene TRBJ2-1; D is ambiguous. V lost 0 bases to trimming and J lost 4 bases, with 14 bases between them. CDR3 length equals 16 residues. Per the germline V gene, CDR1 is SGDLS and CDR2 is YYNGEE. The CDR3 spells CASSVVYHPPYNEQFF. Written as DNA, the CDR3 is TGTGCCAGCAGCGTAGTATATCATCCCCCATACAATGAGCAGTTCTTC. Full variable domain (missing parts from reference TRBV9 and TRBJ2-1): DSGVTQTPKHLITATGQRVTLRCSPRSGDLSVYWYQQSLDQGLQFLIQYYNGEERAKGNILERFSAQQFPDLHSELNLSSLELGDSALYFCASSVVYHPPYNEQFFGPGTRLTVL.

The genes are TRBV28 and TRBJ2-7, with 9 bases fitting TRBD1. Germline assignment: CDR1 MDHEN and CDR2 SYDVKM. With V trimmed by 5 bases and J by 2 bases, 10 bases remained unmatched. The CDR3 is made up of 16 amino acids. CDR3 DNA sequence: TGTGCCAGCAGTACACGTGGGGGACAGGGACCCTACGAGCAGTACTTC. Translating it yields CASSTRGGQGPYEQYF.

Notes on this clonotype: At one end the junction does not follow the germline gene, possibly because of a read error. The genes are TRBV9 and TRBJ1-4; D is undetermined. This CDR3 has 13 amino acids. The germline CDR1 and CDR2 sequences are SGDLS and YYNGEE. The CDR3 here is CASSPPLSERLFF. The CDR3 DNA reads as TGTGCCAGCAGCCCCCCATTGAGTGAAAGACTGTTTTTT.

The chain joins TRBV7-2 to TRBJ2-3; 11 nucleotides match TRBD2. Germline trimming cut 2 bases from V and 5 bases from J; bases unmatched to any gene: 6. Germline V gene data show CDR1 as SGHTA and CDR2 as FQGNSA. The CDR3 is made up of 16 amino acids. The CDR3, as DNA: TGTGCCAGCAGCTTACTAGCGGGAGGAGGCGTAGATACGCAGTATTTT. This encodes CASSLLAGGGVDTQYF.

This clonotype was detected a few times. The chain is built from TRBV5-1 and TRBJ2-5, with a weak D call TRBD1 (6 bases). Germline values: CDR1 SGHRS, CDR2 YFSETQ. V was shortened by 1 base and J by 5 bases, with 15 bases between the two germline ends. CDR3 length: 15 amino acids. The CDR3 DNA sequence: TGCGCCAGCAGCTTGTGGAACAGGGATGGGGAGACCCAGTACTTC. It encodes CASSLWNRDGETQYF.

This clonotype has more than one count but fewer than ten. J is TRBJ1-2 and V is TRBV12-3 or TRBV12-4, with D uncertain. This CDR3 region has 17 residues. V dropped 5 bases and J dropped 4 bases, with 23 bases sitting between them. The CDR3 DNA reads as TGTGCCAGCAGTCGATTAGACTGGGTCCGCGCCTTCTATGGCTACACCTTC. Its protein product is CASSRLDWVRAFYGYTF.